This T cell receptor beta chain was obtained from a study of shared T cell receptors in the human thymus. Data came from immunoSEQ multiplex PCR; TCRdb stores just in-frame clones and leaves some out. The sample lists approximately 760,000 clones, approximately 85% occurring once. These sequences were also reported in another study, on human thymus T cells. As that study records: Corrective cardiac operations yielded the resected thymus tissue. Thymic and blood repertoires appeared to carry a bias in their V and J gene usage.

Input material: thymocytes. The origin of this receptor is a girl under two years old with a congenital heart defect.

The CDR3 DNA follows: TGTGCCAGCCTCACCCCGGGACAGGGTTTTAGTGAGCAGTTCTTC. Translated, it gives CASLTPGQGFSEQFF. This sequence joins TRBV7-3 and TRBJ2-1, with 9 nucleotides matching TRBD1. Losses at the gene ends were 8 bases for V and 9 bases for J; bases not matched to a gene: 14. CDR1 is SGHTA, CDR2 FQGTGA, per germline. CDR3 length: 15 residues.